Sequencing of this T cell receptor (beta chain) was carried out in a study of blood T cell repertoires in COVID-19. Study as a whole: Material from acute and convalescent COVID-19 was sourced from the United States, Italy and Spain. PBMCs, B-cell-depleted T cells, or T cells provided the cDNA or gDNA that made up the material.

The CDR3 has 16 amino acids. Germline V gives CDR1 LGHNT, CDR2 FRNRAP. After removal of 0 bases from V and 3 bases from J, the junction contained 6 bases not matched to a gene. In the authors' workflow: Amplification with reference gene primers provided the estimates of nucleated cell counts. Clones were sequenced by immunoSEQ multiplex PCR, and TCRdb holds only the in-frame ones, with some missing. V and J calls and clone size are those listed in that table; D and trimming were worked out from the DNA. The sample includes 200,000 to 250,000 clones, 92% seen only once; the top ten take more than 0.95%.

The sequenced sample consisted of peripheral blood. J is TRBJ1-2 and V is TRBV12-5, with 8 bases fitting TRBD1. This clonotype was sampled from a man aged 30-40 years with acute or convalescent COVID-19. DNA for the CDR3: TGTGCTAGTGGTTTGGTACTTTCAGGGGGCGACTATGGCTACACCTTC. This codes for CASGLVLSGGDYGYTF.